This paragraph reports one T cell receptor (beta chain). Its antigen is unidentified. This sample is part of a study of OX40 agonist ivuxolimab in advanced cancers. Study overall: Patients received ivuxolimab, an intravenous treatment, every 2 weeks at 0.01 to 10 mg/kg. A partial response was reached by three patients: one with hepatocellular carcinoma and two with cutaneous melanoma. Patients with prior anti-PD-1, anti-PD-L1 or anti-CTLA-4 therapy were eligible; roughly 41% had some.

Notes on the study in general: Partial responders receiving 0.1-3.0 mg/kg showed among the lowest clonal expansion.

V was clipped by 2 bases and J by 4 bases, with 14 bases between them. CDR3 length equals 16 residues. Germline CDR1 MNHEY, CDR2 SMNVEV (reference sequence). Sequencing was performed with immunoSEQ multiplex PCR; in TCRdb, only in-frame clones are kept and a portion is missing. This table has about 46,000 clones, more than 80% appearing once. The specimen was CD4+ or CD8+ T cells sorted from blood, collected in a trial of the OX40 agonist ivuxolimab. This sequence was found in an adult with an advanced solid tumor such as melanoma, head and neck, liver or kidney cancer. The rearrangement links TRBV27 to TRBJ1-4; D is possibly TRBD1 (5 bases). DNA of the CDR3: TGTGCCAGCAGTTTAGACGGAATCAGGGATAATGAAAAACTGTTTTTT. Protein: CASSLDGIRDNEKLFF.